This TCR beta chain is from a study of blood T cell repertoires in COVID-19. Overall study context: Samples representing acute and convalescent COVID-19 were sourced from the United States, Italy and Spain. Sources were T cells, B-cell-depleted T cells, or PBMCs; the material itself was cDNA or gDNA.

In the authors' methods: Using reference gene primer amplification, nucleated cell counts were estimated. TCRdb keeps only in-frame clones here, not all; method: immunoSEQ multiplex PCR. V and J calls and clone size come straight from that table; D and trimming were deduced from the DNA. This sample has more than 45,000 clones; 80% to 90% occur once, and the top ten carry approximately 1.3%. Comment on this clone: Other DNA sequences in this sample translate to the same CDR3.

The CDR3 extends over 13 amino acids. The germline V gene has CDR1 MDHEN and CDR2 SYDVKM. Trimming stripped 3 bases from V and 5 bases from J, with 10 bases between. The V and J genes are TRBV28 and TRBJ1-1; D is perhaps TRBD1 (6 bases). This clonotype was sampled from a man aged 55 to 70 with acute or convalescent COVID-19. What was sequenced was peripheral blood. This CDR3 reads CASSFPQGTEAFF. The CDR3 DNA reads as TGTGCCAGCAGTTTTCCCCAGGGGACTGAAGCTTTCTTT.